The rows below give T cell receptor beta chains drawn from one sample of a study of shared clonotypes between healthy human individuals. Data came from immunoSEQ multiplex PCR; TCRdb stores just in-frame clones and leaves some out. The data contain roughly 1 million clones, approximately 70% of them singletons. Sequenced input: memory CD4+ T cells sorted from blood. The receptors here all came from a man younger than 30 in good health. Each CDR3 is given with its conserved first and last residue. Each record gives: CDR3 DNA, CDR3 protein, D gene, J gene, V gene, CDR3 length, clone size. D genes are given only for firm matches. Expanded clones are given a class, and other clones once, few, many or no size at all.

CDR3nt: TGCGCCAGCAGTCGCGGACTAGCGGCAGATACGCAGTATTTT; CDR3aa: CASSRGLAADTQYF; d_gene: TRBD2; j_gene: TRBJ2-3; v_gene: TRBV10-1; len: 14; abundance: .
CDR3nt: TGTGCCAGCTCCCGAGGCGTGGAGCCCAATTCACCCCTCCACTTT; CDR3aa: CASSRGVEPNSPLHF; d_gene: .; j_gene: TRBJ1-6; v_gene: TRBV18; len: 15; abundance: .
CDR3nt: TGTGCCAGCAGCTTGCGCCCTTTAGGGGTCTCCTACAATGAGCAGTTCTTC; CDR3aa: CASSLRPLGVSYNEQFF; d_gene: .; j_gene: TRBJ2-1; v_gene: TRBV5-6; len: 17; abundance: .
CDR3nt: TGTGCCAGCAGATCCTGGACGGGACCGCCCCAGCATTTT; CDR3aa: CASRSWTGPPQHF; d_gene: .; j_gene: TRBJ1-5; v_gene: TRBV6-1; len: 13; abundance: .
CDR3nt: TGTGCCAGCAGCTTAAGGGGGAATTCACCCCTCCACTTT; CDR3aa: CASSLRGNSPLHF; d_gene: .; j_gene: TRBJ1-6; v_gene: TRBV5-4; len: 13; abundance: .
CDR3nt: TGCGCCAGCAGAAACACGGGCTCTGGAAACACCATATATTTT; CDR3aa: CASRNTGSGNTIYF; d_gene: .; j_gene: TRBJ1-3; v_gene: TRBV5-1; len: 14; abundance: .
CDR3nt: TGTGCCAGCAGCTTGGCGCGTGAAAAACTGTTTTTT; CDR3aa: CASSLAREKLFF; d_gene: .; j_gene: TRBJ1-4; v_gene: TRBV28; len: 12; abundance: .
CDR3nt: TGTGCCAGCAGGCTCACAGGGATCGAGACCCAGTACTTC; CDR3aa: CASRLTGIETQYF; d_gene: .; j_gene: TRBJ2-5; v_gene: TRBV6-5; len: 13; abundance: .
CDR3nt: TGTGCCAGCAGCGCCCGACAGGCTAGGACTGAAGCTTTCTTT; CDR3aa: CASSARQARTEAFF; d_gene: .; j_gene: TRBJ1-1; v_gene: TRBV11-2; len: 14; abundance: .
CDR3nt: TGTGCCAGTAGTACCTTTGGGGGCTATAATTCACCCCTCCACTTT; CDR3aa: CASSTFGGYNSPLHF; d_gene: .; j_gene: TRBJ1-6; v_gene: TRBV19; len: 15; abundance: once
CDR3nt: TGTGCCAGCAGCGCGGGGCCCGGGGAGCTGTTTTTT; CDR3aa: CASSAGPGELFF; d_gene: .; j_gene: TRBJ2-2; v_gene: TRBV11-3; len: 12; abundance: .
CDR3nt: TGTGCCAGCAGAGGGGGGCGCCAAGAGACCCAGTACTTC; CDR3aa: CASRGGRQETQYF; d_gene: .; j_gene: TRBJ2-5; v_gene: TRBV27; len: 13; abundance: .
CDR3nt: TGTGCCAGCAGCCAATGGGTGGGGTCCTACGAGCAGTACTTC; CDR3aa: CASSQWVGSYEQYF; d_gene: .; j_gene: TRBJ2-7; v_gene: TRBV14; len: 14; abundance: .
CDR3nt: TGTGCCAGCAAAAGGACAGGTAGCACAGATACGCAGTATTTT; CDR3aa: CASKRTGSTDTQYF; d_gene: TRBD1; j_gene: TRBJ2-3; v_gene: TRBV6-5; len: 14; abundance: .
CDR3nt: TGCGCCAGTTCCAGATCGGCTGGGGCCAACGTCCTGACTTTC; CDR3aa: CASSRSAGANVLTF; d_gene: .; j_gene: TRBJ2-6; v_gene: TRBV10-2; len: 14; abundance: once